The 12 T cell receptor beta chains reported below all come from one sample, sequenced in a study of blood T cell repertoires in COVID-19. Produced via immunoSEQ multiplex PCR; TCRdb's table is partial and in-frame only. In the table there are some 150,000 clones, roughly 90% of which are singletons. Source material: PBMCs or T cells enriched from blood (not recorded which). These receptors originate from a woman aged 25-40 years with acute COVID-19.

V is TRBV30 and J is TRBJ1-1; D gene ambiguous. Trimming removed 4 bases from V and 10 bases from J, with 13 bases in between. This CDR3 region has 11 residues. Germline V gene data show CDR1 as GTSNPN and CDR2 as SVGIG (reference sequence). The CDR3 protein is CAWKRSGVAFF. In DNA, the CDR3 is TGTGCCTGGAAGCGTAGCGGGGTAGCTTTCTTT. Drawing the rest from reference TRBV30 and TRBJ1-1, the complete variable domain is SQTIHQWPATLVQPVGSPLSLECTVEGTSNPNLYWYRQAAGRGLQLLFYSVGIGQISSEVPQNLSASRPQDRQFILSSKKLLLSDSGFYLCAWKRSGVAFFGQGTRLTVV.

CDR3 nucleotide sequence: TGTGCCAGCAGCCAAGTGGGGGGGGCCAATTCACCCCTCCACTTT. Its protein product is CASSQVGGANSPLHF. The J gene is TRBJ1-6, the V gene TRBV14; D is perhaps TRBD1 (6 bases). V lost 1 base, J lost 7 bases, and 11 bases lay in between. Germline assignment: CDR1 SGHDN and CDR2 FVKESK. CDR3 length equals 15 residues.

The chain recombines TRBV19 with TRBJ2-5, with 10 nucleotides matching TRBD1. V lost 4 bases to trimming and J lost 5 bases; unmatched junction nucleotides: 10. Germline V gives CDR1 LNHDA, CDR2 SQIVND (reference sequence). CDR3 length: 16 amino acids. The CDR3 sequence: CASSTGTTGGAETQYF. CDR3 DNA: TGTGCCAGTAGTACCGGCACGACAGGGGGCGCGGAGACCCAGTACTTC.

V is TRBV9 and J is TRBJ1-1; perhaps TRBD1 as D (6 bases). Germline assignment: CDR1 SGDLS and CDR2 YYNGEE. CDR3 size: 14 residues. V lost 3 bases and J 4 bases, leaving 13 bases between the germline ends. The chain's CDR3 is CASSAQGSGTEAFF. CDR3 coding DNA: TGTGCCAGCAGCGCTCAGGGGTCGGGCACTGAAGCTTTCTTT.

V gene TRBV2 combines with J gene TRBJ2-1; 9 nucleotides align to TRBD1. The junction had 9 bases not matched to a gene; V was cut back by 6 bases and J by 6 bases. The CDR3 length is 15 residues. Germline loops: CDR1 SNHLY, CDR2 FYNNEI. Here the CDR3 reads CASSVGTGNVNEQFF. The CDR3 DNA follows: TGTGCCAGCAGCGTTGGGACAGGGAACGTCAATGAGCAGTTCTTC.

V gene TRBV7-9 combines with J gene TRBJ2-6; no firm D call. V was clipped by 3 bases and J by 4 bases, with 10 bases between them. The germline CDR1 and CDR2 sequences are SEHNR and FQNEAQ (reference sequence). This CDR3 region has 15 residues. The CDR3 loop reads CASSFPLTGANVLTF. The DNA for the CDR3 is TGTGCCAGCAGCTTTCCCCTAACCGGGGCCAACGTCCTGACTTTC.

Only a few counts were recorded for this clone. The chain is built from TRBV6-2 or TRBV6-3 and TRBJ1-5; 7 nucleotides line up with TRBD1. Trimming removed 5 bases from V and 0 bases from J; junction bases left unmatched: 16. Per the germline V gene, CDR1 is MNHEY and CDR2 is SVGEGT. The CDR3 loop spans 19 amino acids. The CDR3: CASSTPRQGGAISNQPQHF. The CDR3 DNA reads as TGTGCCAGCAGTACCCCCAGACAGGGAGGAGCGATTAGCAATCAGCCCCAGCATTTT.

The V call is TRBV19, the J call TRBJ2-2, with no clear D. The CDR3 runs to 15 residues. V was clipped by 7 bases and J by 0 bases, with 12 bases between them. Germline loops: CDR1 LNHDA, CDR2 SQIVND (reference sequence). The CDR3 DNA reads as TGTGCCAGTAATGGCGGCTTAACGAACACCGGGGAGCTGTTTTTT. Its translation: CASNGGLTNTGELFF.

The gene calls are TRBV15 and TRBJ1-2; D gene ambiguous. This CDR3 has 16 residues. CDR1 and CDR2 from the germline V gene are LNHNV and YYDKDF (reference sequence). The V and J ends lost 3 bases and 2 bases respectively, with 16 bases between them. The CDR3 nucleotides read TGTGCCACCAGCAGGAGTCTTATATCTGCAAACTATGGCTACACCTTC. Translated: CATSRSLISANYGYTF.

The chain uses TRBV9 and TRBJ1-6; TRBD1 agrees at 11 bases. CDR3 length: 15 amino acids. Germline assignment: CDR1 SGDLS and CDR2 YYNGEE. Trimming took 4 bases from V and 10 from J; bases not matched to a gene: 7. The CDR3 bases are TGTGCCAGCAGCCTCTCCGGGACAGGGGGATCACCCCTCCACTTT. The encoded protein is CASSLSGTGGSPLHF.

The chain links TRBV28 to TRBJ2-5; 8 bases match TRBD2. V shed 6 bases, J shed 5 bases, and the junction held 11 bases outside the gene matches. The CDR3 runs to 15 residues. Germline V gene sequence: CDR1 MDHEN, CDR2 SYDVKM. CDR3: CASSQMGLGRETQYF. The DNA for the CDR3 is TGTGCCAGCAGCCAAATGGGACTAGGACGGGAGACCCAGTACTTC.

The chain combines TRBV7-9 with TRBJ1-1, with 7 bases fitting TRBD1. Per germline, CDR1 SEHNR and CDR2 FQNEAQ (reference sequence). With V trimmed by 3 bases and J by 1 base, 8 bases remained unmatched. The CDR3 extends over 16 amino acids. In nucleotides, the CDR3 is TGTGCCAGCAGCTTCGGGACCACAGGGGAGAACACTGAAGCTTTCTTT. Translation: CASSFGTTGENTEAFF.